What follows describes a single T cell receptor (beta chain). This clonotype was seen many times. The specificity of this receptor is unknown. Base qualities are not at hand, and no much larger clone is one base apart. To prepare the library, 5' RACE was applied. The listed sequencing device is NextSeq 500. In the TCR library protocol, unique molecular identifiers were attached to individual cDNA molecules to correct for PCR bias and sequencing error. Both TCR alpha and beta chains were sequenced, and tight co-correlation was observed between alpha and beta sequence abundances in each sample. Per the authors' processing: V gene, J gene and CDR3 annotation of TCR sequences was performed with Decombinator V4. TCRs were defined as expanded if a significant change between any two time points was detected under a Poisson model with p below 0.0001. TCR abundances were normalised to the total number of TCRs sequenced per sample and expressed as counts per million. TRAV1-2 paired with TRAJ12, TRAJ20 or TRAJ33 defined MAIT TCRs, while TRAV10 paired with TRAJ18 defined iNKT TCRs. A search of VDJdb, accessed on 1 November 2021, was run for TCRs annotated to CMV, EBV and SARS-CoV-2, with TCRs annotated for multiple antigens excluded. The public reads were reprocessed in TCRdb via fastp at Q25 and MiXCR, keeping in-frame beta chains. Merged by CDR3 protein, the rows form single entries marked with the most common genes and DNA. The V and J calls reflect TCRdb's pipeline rather than the authors' work. For this sample there are some 30,000 distinct CDR3 sequences; 5.5% to 6% appear just once. The top ten constitute over 10% of the sample.

The sample comes from a study of early T cells in non-severe SARS-CoV-2 infection listed by TCRdb under 2021. In terms of the full investigation: Because TCR sequencing was done on bulk RNA from unsorted whole blood, the alpha and beta chains could not be paired.

On the study overall, not on this receptor specifically: VDJdb matching was skewed toward anti-spike CD8 responses and likely underestimated virus-specific expansions, missing private and CD4 specificities.

A case-control design nested within a healthcare worker cohort in London, UK, was used, with weekly nasopharyngeal swab PCR tests and blood sampling performed. Between 23 and 31 March 2020, the week of the UK lockdown, healthcare workers were enrolled and then followed up weekly for as long as 16 weeks. The CDR3 numbers 13 residues from cysteine through phenylalanine. Here the CDR3 DNA is all that survives: 39 bases in frame from base 1. From the germline V gene (reference sequence), CDR1 is SEHNR and CDR2 is FQNEAQ. The junction shows trimming of 1 base on V and 6 bases on J, and the gene matches do not reach 1 base of it.

The chain uses TRBV7-9 and TRBJ1-2, with 8 bases aligning to TRBD1. The TCR originated in an adult who was a healthcare worker with PCR-confirmed SARS-CoV-2 infection or an uninfected control (not recorded which). What was sequenced was whole blood. CDR3 loop: CASSLGQGHGYTF. The bases read TGTGCCAGCAGCTTAGGACAGGGGCATGGCTACACCTTC.